This paragraph reports one T cell receptor (beta chain). CDR3 size: 15 residues. The germline V gene encodes CDR1 MNHEY and CDR2 SVGAGI. V lost 0 bases, J lost 2 bases, and 10 bases lay in between. The data derive from a study of beta chain features in type 1 diabetes. cDNA synthesis used the whole RNA isolate, giving expressed TCRB sequences. About 3.6 million reads were obtained on average from naive, central memory and regulatory T cell samples. The assay was immunoSEQ multiplex PCR, and TCRdb's table has in-frame clones only and misses some. The sample holds under 450,000 clones; about 15% are singletons and the top ten take about 0.034%.

The rearrangement uses TRBV6-5 and TRBJ2-5; D remains ambiguous. Sequenced: naive CD4+ T cells from blood. The receptor was derived from a man aged 25 to 40 in good health. The CDR3 DNA reads TGTGCCAGCAGTTACTCGAGTGTTTCTCAAGAGACCCAGTACTTC. This gives the protein CASSYSSVSQETQYF.